Described below is a single TCR beta chain sequence and its context. No antigen is known for it. A junction end diverges from the germline sequence, so it may reflect a read error. The data stem from a study of identical twins. cDNA molecules carried unique molecular identifiers, and template switching added a universal primer site. Using its own MiXCR run on the 5' RACE reads, TCRdb lists one record per CDR3 protein. The table lists some 660,000 distinct CDR3 sequences, 8.6% of them singletons. CDR3 length: 15 amino acids. Germline-derived CDR1 and CDR2 are SSHAT and FNYEAQ (reference sequence). Study outcomes and limitations: Invariant MAIT and iNKT cells may have partly biased zero-insertion analyses. In monozygotic twins, models underestimated the sharing of out-of-frame TCR alpha. For out-of-frame beta sequences, excess twin sharing was weaker.

These sequences were also reported in another study, on yellow fever vaccine responses in identical twins.

This chain uses TRBV7-7 with TRBJ2-5; 10 nucleotides align to TRBD2. The clonotype comes from a young woman in good health. Sequenced material: PBMCs. The CDR3 bases are TGTGCTAGCAGCTTAGCAGGGACTAGCGAAGAGACCCAGTACTTC. Protein: CASSLAGTSEETQYF.